Sequencing of this T cell receptor beta chain was carried out in a study of blood T cells in healthy people across ages. Many counts were recorded for this clonotype. Its antigen is still unknown. Study-level results: Unsorted PBMCs prevented conclusive naive versus antigen-experienced comparison.

A J-beta primer mix and a sample-barcoded 5' primer were used in a second PCR of about 7 to 12 cycles. The authors tagged each cDNA molecule using a template-switch adaptor with 12 random nucleotides. TCRdb re-called the 5' RACE reads with MiXCR, one entry per CDR3 protein. The sample includes approximately 810,000 distinct CDR3 sequences, about 28% seen only once; the top ten take around a sixth. The CDR3 contains 16 residues. J gave up 4 bases and V 1 base, and 7 bases lay outside the gene matches. Germline V gene data show CDR1 as SGHVS and CDR2 as FQNEAQ. The source is an elderly woman in good health. Sequences were obtained from blood. The chain has TRBV7-8 and TRBJ2-7, with 10 bases fitting TRBD2. CDR3 sequence (DNA): TGTGCCAGCAGCTTAGTGTTTAGCGGGGGGCCATACGAGCAGTACTTC. Protein: CASSLVFSGGPYEQYF.